This TCR beta chain is from a study of blood T cells in healthy people across ages. Next came a second PCR, run for about 6 to 12 cycles, which used a sample-barcoded 5' primer along with a J-beta primer mix. MiXCR was run by TCRdb on the 5' RACE reads, yielding one entry per CDR3 protein. Among 1.8 million or so distinct CDR3 sequences, roughly 43% were seen once, and the ten largest hold more than 20%. Many counts were recorded for this clonotype. The CDR3 is 15 residues long. V gave up 7 bases and J gave up 0 bases, with 10 bases separating them. Germline-derived CDR1 and CDR2 are SGHTA and FQGNSA.

The receptor's source is a human donor in good health. Sequencing was carried out using blood. The chain couples TRBV7-2 to TRBJ2-6; D call uncertain. The CDR3 is CASKGPNSGANVLTF. CDR3 nucleotides: TGTGCCAGCAAAGGACCCAACTCTGGGGCCAACGTCCTGACTTTC. The full variable domain, completed using reference TRBV7-2 and TRBJ2-6, is GAGVSQSPSNKVTEKGKDVELRCDPISGHTALYWYRQSLGQGLEFLIYFQGNSAPDKSGLPSDRFSAERTGGSVSTLTIQRTQQEDSAVYLCASKGPNSGANVLTFGAGSRLTVL.